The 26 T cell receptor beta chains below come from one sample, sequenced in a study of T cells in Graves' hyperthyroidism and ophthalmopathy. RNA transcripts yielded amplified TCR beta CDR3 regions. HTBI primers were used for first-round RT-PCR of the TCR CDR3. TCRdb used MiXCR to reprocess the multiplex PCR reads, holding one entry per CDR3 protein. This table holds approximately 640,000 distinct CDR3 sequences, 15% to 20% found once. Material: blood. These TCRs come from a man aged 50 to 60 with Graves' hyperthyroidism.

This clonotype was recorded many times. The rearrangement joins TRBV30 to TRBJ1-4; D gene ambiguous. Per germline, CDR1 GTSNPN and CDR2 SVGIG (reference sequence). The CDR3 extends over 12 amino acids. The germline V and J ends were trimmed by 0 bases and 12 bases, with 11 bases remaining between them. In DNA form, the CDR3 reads TGTGCCTGGAGTGTAAATACTGGGGAACTGTTTTTT. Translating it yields CAWSVNTGELFF.

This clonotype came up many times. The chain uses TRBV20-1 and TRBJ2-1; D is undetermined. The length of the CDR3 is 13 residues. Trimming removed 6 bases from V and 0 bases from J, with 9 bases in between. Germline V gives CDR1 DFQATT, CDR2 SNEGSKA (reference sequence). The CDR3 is CSALLPSYNEQFF. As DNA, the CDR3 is TGCAGTGCCTTATTGCCCTCCTACAATGAGCAGTTCTTC.

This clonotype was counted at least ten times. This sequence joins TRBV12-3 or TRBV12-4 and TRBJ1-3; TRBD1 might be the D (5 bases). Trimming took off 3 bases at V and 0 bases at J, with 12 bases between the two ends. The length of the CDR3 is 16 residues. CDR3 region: CASSFDSFFSGNTIYF. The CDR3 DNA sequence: TGTGCCAGCAGTTTTGACAGTTTTTTCTCTGGAAACACCATATATTTT.

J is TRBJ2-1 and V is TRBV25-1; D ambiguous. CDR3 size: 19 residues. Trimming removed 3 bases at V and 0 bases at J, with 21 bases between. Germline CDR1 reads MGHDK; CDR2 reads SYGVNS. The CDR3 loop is CASSDPSPRTMSSYNEQFF. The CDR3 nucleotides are TGTGCCAGCAGTGACCCCTCTCCGCGGACCATGAGCTCCTACAATGAGCAGTTCTTC.

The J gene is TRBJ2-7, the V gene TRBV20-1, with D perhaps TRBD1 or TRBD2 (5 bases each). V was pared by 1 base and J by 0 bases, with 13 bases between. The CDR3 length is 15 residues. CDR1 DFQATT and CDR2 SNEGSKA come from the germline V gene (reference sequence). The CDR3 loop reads CSARANEGSSYEQYF. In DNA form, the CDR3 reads TGCAGTGCTAGAGCAAATGAGGGGTCCTCCTACGAGCAGTACTTC.

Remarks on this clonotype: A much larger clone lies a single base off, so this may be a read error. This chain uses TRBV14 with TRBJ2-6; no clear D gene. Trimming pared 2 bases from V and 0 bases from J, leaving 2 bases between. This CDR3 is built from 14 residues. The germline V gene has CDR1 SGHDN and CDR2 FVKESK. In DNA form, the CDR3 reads TGTGCCAGCAGCCAACTCTCTGGGGCCAACGTCCTGACTTTC. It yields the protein CASSQLSGANVLTF.

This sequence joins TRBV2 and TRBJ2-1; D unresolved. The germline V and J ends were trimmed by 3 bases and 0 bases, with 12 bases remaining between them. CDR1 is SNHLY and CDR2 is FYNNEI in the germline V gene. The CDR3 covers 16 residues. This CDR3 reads CASSDVELSSYNEQFF. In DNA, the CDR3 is TGTGCCAGCAGTGATGTGGAACTGAGCTCCTACAATGAGCAGTTCTTC.

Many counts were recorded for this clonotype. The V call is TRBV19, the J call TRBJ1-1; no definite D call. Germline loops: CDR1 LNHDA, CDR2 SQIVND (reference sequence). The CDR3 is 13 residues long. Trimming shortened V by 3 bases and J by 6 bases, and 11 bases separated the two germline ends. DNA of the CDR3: TGTGCCAGTAGTATCGGTTTAAGTGCTGAAGCTTTCTTT. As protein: CASSIGLSAEAFF.

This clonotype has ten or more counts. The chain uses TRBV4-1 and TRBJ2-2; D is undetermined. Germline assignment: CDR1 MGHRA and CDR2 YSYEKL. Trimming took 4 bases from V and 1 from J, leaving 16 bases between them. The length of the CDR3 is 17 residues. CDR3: CASSPDVAVLNTGELFF. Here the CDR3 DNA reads TGCGCCAGCAGCCCGGATGTCGCGGTCCTGAACACCGGGGAGCTGTTTTTT.

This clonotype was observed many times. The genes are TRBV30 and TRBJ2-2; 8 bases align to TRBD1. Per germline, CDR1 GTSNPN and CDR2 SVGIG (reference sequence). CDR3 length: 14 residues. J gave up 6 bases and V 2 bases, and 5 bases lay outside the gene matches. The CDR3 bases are TGTGCCTGGAGTTTGCCAGGGGGCCCCGGGGAGCTGTTTTTT. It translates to CAWSLPGGPGELFF.

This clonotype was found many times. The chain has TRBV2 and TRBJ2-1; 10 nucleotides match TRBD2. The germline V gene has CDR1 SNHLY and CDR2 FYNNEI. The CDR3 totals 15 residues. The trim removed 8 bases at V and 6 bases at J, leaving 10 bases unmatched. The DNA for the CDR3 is TGTGCCAGCCTAGCCCTAGCGGGAGTGTCCAATGAGCAGTTCTTC. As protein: CASLALAGVSNEQFF.

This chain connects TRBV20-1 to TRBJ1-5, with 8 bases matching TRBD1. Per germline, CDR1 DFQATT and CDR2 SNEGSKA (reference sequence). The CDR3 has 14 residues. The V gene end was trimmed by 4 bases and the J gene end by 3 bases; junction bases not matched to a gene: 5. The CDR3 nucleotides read TGCAGTGCTAATGACAGGGGCTTCAATCAGCCCCAGCATTTT. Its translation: CSANDRGFNQPQHF.

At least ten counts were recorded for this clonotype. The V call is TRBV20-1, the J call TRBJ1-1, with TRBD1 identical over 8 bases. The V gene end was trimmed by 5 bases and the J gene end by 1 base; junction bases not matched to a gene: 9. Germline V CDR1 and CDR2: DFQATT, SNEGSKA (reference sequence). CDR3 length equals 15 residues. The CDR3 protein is CSAPDRANGNTEAFF. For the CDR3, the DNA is TGCAGTGCTCCGGACAGGGCGAACGGGAACACTGAAGCTTTCTTT.

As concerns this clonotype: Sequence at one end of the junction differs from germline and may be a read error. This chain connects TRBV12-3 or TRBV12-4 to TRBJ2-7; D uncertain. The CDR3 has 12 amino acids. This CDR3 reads CASSRTSCEQYF. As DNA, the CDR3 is TGTGCCAGCAGTAGGACCTCCTGCGAGCAGTACTTC.

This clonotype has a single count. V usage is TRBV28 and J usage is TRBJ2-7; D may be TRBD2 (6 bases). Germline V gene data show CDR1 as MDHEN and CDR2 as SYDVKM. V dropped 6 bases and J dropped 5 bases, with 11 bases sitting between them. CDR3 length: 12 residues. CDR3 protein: CASSGRRNEQYF. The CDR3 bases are TGTGCCAGCAGCGGGAGAAGGAACGAGCAGTACTTC.

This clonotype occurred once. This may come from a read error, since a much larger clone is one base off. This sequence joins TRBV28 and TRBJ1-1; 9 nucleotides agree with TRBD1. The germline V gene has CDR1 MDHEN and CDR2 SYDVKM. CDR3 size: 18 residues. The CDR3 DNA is TGTGCCAGGAGTTTCCCATTCAATACAGGGGGCGCGAACACTGAAGCTTTCTTT. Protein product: CARSFPFNTGGANTEAFF.

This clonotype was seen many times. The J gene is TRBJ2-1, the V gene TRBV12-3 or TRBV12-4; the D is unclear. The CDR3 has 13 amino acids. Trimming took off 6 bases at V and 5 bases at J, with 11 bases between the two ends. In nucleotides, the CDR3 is TGTGCCAGCAGCCCCGTTAGGAACAATGAGCAGTTCTTC. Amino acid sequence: CASSPVRNNEQFF.

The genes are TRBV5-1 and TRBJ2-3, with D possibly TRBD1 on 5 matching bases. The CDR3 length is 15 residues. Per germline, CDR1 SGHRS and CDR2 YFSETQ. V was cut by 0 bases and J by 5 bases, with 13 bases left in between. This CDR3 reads CASSLVGRLEDTQYF. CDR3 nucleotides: TGCGCCAGCAGCTTGGTGGGGCGACTTGAAGATACGCAGTATTTT.

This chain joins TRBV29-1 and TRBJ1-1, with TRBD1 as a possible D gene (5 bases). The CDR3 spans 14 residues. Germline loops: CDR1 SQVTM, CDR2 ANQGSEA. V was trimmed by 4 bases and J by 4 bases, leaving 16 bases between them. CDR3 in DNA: TGCAGCGTTGCCGGGGGGAATAGTGGCACTGAAGCTTTCTTT. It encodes CSVAGGNSGTEAFF.

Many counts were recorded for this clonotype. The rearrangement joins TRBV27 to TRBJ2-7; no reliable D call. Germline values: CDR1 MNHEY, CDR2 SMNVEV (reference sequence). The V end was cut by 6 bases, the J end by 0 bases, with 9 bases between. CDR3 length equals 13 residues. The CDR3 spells CASSSQDSYEQYF. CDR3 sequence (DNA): TGTGCCAGCAGCTCGCAGGACTCCTACGAGCAGTACTTC.

CDR3 DNA: TGTGCCAGCAGTTACGATCGAGGGGTCACAGATACGCAGTATTTT. This encodes CASSYDRGVTDTQYF. The gene calls are TRBV6-2 or TRBV6-3 and TRBJ2-3; D may be TRBD1 or TRBD2 (5 bases each). Germline lookup yields CDR1 MNHEY and CDR2 SVGEGT. The length of the CDR3 is 15 residues. V gave up 2 bases and J gave up 2 bases, with 11 bases separating them.

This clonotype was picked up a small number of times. The CDR3 region has the DNA TGTGCCAGCAGCTTTCCAGGAAAATCAACCGAGCAGTACTTC. Amino acids: CASSFPGKSTEQYF. The gene calls are TRBV5-5 and TRBJ2-7; no clear D gene. Trimming pared 2 bases from V and 6 bases from J, leaving 15 bases between. Germline V gene lookup returns CDR1 SGHKS and CDR2 YYEKEE (reference sequence). There are 14 residues in the CDR3.

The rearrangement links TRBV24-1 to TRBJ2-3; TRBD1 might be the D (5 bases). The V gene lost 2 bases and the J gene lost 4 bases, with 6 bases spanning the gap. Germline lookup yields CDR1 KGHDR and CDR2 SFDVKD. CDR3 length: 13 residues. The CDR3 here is CATSDSGSDTQYF. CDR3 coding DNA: TGTGCCACCAGTGATTCAGGGTCAGATACGCAGTATTTT.

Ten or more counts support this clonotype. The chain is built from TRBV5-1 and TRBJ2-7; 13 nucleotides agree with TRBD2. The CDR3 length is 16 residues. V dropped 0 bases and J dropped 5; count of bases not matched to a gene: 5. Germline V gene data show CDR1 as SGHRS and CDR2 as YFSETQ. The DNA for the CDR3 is TGCGCCAGCAGCTTGGGACTAGCGGGAGGTCTGGACGAGCAGTACTTC. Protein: CASSLGLAGGLDEQYF.

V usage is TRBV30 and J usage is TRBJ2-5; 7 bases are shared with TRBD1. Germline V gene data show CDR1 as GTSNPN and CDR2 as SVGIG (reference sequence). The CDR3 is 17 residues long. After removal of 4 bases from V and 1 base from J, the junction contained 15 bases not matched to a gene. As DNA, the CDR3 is TGTGCCTGGAAACACCGGACAGGTCGACTTCGCCAAGAGACCCAGTACTTC. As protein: CAWKHRTGRLRQETQYF. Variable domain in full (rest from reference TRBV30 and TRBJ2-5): SQTIHQWPATLVQPVGSPLSLECTVEGTSNPNLYWYRQAAGRGLQLLFYSVGIGQISSEVPQNLSASRPQDRQFILSSKKLLLSDSGFYLCAWKHRTGRLRQETQYFGPGTRLLVL.

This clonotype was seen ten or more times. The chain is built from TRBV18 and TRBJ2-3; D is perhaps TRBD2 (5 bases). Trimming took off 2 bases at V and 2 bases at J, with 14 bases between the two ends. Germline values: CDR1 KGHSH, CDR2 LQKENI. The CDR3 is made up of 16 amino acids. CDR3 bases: TGTGCCAGCTCACCAGGGAGTAGCAGCCACACAGATACGCAGTATTTT. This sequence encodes CASSPGSSSHTDTQYF.